This T cell receptor (beta chain) was found in a study of blood T cell repertoires in COVID-19. TCRdb keeps only in-frame clones here, not all; method: immunoSEQ multiplex PCR. The table lists 400,000 to 500,000 clones, about nine tenths of them singletons. V dropped 5 bases and J dropped 7; count of bases not matched to a gene: 5. The CDR3 contains 13 residues. The V gene's germline CDR1 is LNHNV and CDR2 YYDKDF (reference sequence). The sequenced material came from peripheral blood. This TCR came from a woman aged 25 to 39 with active or convalescent COVID-19. The rearrangement joins TRBV15 to TRBJ2-1; 7 bases are shared with TRBD1. CDR3 sequence: CATSYGTANEQFF. In nucleotides, the CDR3 is TGTGCCACCAGCTACGGGACAGCAAATGAGCAGTTCTTC.